The 18 T cell receptor beta chains listed next were all sequenced from one sample in a study of shared clonotypes between healthy human individuals. Data came from immunoSEQ multiplex PCR; TCRdb stores just in-frame clones and leaves some out. The profile shows 2,500,000 or so clones, approximately 94% of them singletons. Source material: naive CD4+ T cells from PBMCs. Subset specified: CD45RA+ positively selected. The receptors come from a man younger than 35 in good health. Some clones in this sample may be carry-over from other donors' samples.

Regarding this clone: This sample also contains other DNA sequences that code for the same CDR3. V and J are TRBV15 and TRBJ1-1; D is ambiguous. The CDR3 runs 13 residues. The V gene lost 0 bases and the J gene lost 1 base, with 3 bases spanning the gap. CDR1 and CDR2 (germline): LNHNV, YYDKDF (reference sequence). CDR3 protein: CATSRDQNTEAFF. The CDR3 nucleotides read TGTGCCACCAGCAGAGACCAGAACACTGAAGCTTTCTTT.

The chain links TRBV6-6 to TRBJ2-1; 7 bases agree with TRBD2. Germline CDR1 MNHNY, CDR2 SVGAGI (reference sequence). The CDR3 loop spans 13 amino acids. V gave up 4 bases and J gave up 10 bases; unmatched junction bases: 7. CDR3 protein: CASSLQTSWEQFF. The CDR3 coding sequence is TGTGCCAGCAGTTTACAGACTAGCTGGGAGCAGTTCTTC.

V is TRBV6-5 and J is TRBJ2-5; perhaps TRBD1 as D (6 bases). The V and J ends lost 4 bases and 5 bases respectively, with 20 bases between them. The V gene's germline CDR1 is MNHEY and CDR2 SVGAGI. CDR3 length: 16 residues. This CDR3 reads CASSSLTRTERETQYF. In nucleotides, the CDR3 is TGTGCCAGCAGTTCCCTTACCCGGACAGAAAGGGAGACCCAGTACTTC.

In the case of this clone: The same CDR3 can be traced to other DNA sequences in this sample. The chain is built from TRBV6-5 and TRBJ2-7, with D tentatively TRBD2 (6 bases). Germline values: CDR1 MNHEY, CDR2 SVGAGI. The CDR3 length is 14 residues. V was clipped by 6 bases and J by 2 bases, with 14 bases between them. CDR3 amino acids: CASSRDSLTYEQYF. The DNA for the CDR3 is TGTGCCAGCAGCCGGGACTCGCTTACCTACGAGCAGTACTTC.

The V and J genes are TRBV6-1 and TRBJ2-7; 7 bases match TRBD1. CDR3 length: 13 residues. Per germline, CDR1 MNHNS and CDR2 SASEGT. V dropped 8 bases and J dropped 2; count of bases not matched to a gene: 6. Here the CDR3 DNA reads TGTGCCAGCTGGGGACAGCCTCCCTACGAGCAGTACTTC. Residues: CASWGQPPYEQYF.

Notes on this clone: Other nucleotide sequences in the sample specify the same CDR3. The genes are TRBV5-1 and TRBJ2-7; 11 bases agree with TRBD2. The CDR3 contains 15 residues. Germline CDR1 SGHRS, CDR2 YFSETQ. V lost 1 base to trimming and J lost 4 bases; unmatched junction nucleotides: 4. CDR3 nucleotides: TGCGCCAGCAGCTTGACTAGCGGGAGCGGATACGAGCAGTACTTC. As protein: CASSLTSGSGYEQYF.

The CDR3 protein is CASSAGTKGQETQYF. CDR3 DNA: TGTGCCAGCAGCGCCGGGACAAAGGGGCAAGAGACCCAGTACTTC. This chain uses TRBV9 with TRBJ2-5; the D gene is possibly TRBD1 (6 bases). V was clipped by 3 bases and J by 2 bases, with 14 bases between them. The CDR3 runs 15 residues. Looked up from germline, CDR1 is SGDLS and CDR2 is YYNGEE. The full variable domain, its missing parts supplied by reference TRBV9 and TRBJ2-5, is DSGVTQTPKHLITATGQRVTLRCSPRSGDLSVYWYQQSLDQGLQFLIQYYNGEERAKGNILERFSAQQFPDLHSELNLSSLELGDSALYFCASSAGTKGQETQYFGPGTRLLVL.

The chain links TRBV29-1 to TRBJ2-1, with 15 bases matching TRBD2. The ends lost 7 bases at V and 4 bases at J; junction bases unmatched: 11. The CDR3 has 17 residues. The germline CDR1 and CDR2 sequences are SQVTM and ANQGSEA. Here the CDR3 reads CSGRQGLAGGSYNEQFF. CDR3 bases: TGCAGCGGGAGACAGGGACTAGCGGGAGGATCTTACAATGAGCAGTTCTTC.

The chain couples TRBV18 to TRBJ2-4; D may correspond to TRBD1 or TRBD2 (6 bases each). Trimming took 1 base from V and 6 from J, leaving 7 bases between them. From germline, CDR1 is KGHSH and CDR2 LQKENI. The CDR3 runs to 13 residues. CDR3 sequence: CASSPQGGNIQYF. The CDR3 nucleotides read TGTGCCAGCTCACCACAGGGGGGAAACATTCAGTACTTC.

V gene TRBV19 combines with J gene TRBJ1-2; D remains ambiguous. This CDR3 spans 16 amino acids. Trimming stripped 3 bases from V and 0 bases from J, with 14 bases between. From germline, CDR1 is LNHDA and CDR2 SQIVND (reference sequence). This CDR3 is CASSILMPRANYGYTF. Here the CDR3 DNA reads TGTGCCAGTAGTATTCTTATGCCAAGAGCTAACTATGGCTACACCTTC. The variable domain in full, completed from reference TRBV19 and TRBJ1-2, reads DGGITQSPKYLFRKEGQNVTLSCEQNLNHDAMYWYRQDPGQGLRLIYYSQIVNDFQKGDIAEGYSVSREKKESFPLTVTSAQKNPTAFYLCASSILMPRANYGYTFGSGTRLTVV.

This clone was detected only a few times. The sample has other DNA sequences that encode this CDR3 too. The chain couples TRBV9 to TRBJ1-3; TRBD1 matches at 8 bases. The CDR3 runs 15 residues. Germline values: CDR1 SGDLS, CDR2 YYNGEE. After removal of 3 bases from V and 1 base from J, the junction contained 3 bases not matched to a gene. The CDR3 here is CASSARQGSGNTIYF. Here the CDR3 DNA reads TGTGCCAGCAGCGCAAGACAGGGGTCTGGAAACACCATATATTTT. The whole variable domain, remainder taken from reference TRBV9 and TRBJ1-3, is DSGVTQTPKHLITATGQRVTLRCSPRSGDLSVYWYQQSLDQGLQFLIQYYNGEERAKGNILERFSAQQFPDLHSELNLSSLELGDSALYFCASSARQGSGNTIYFGEGSWLTVV.

V usage is TRBV4-1 and J usage is TRBJ2-1, with D unresolved. The CDR3 totals 17 residues. The ends were cut back, 3 bases at V and 3 bases at J, with 18 bases in the middle. Per the germline V gene, CDR1 is MGHRA and CDR2 is YSYEKL. The CDR3 sequence is CASSQGLANVVYNEQFF. The CDR3 nucleotides read TGCGCCAGCAGCCAGGGTCTCGCGAATGTGGTCTACAATGAGCAGTTCTTC.

V usage is TRBV7-6 and J usage is TRBJ2-5; D is unclear. The germline V and J ends were trimmed by 5 bases and 2 bases, with 9 bases remaining between them. This CDR3 region has 13 residues. Germline lookup yields CDR1 SGHVS and CDR2 FNYEAQ. Written as DNA, the CDR3 is TGTGCCAGCAGCATCGGACGGCAAGAGACCCAGTACTTC. The encoded protein is CASSIGRQETQYF. The entire variable domain, with the rest obtained from reference TRBV7-6 and TRBJ2-5, is as follows: GAGVSQSPRYKVTKRGQDVALRCDPISGHVSLYWYRQALGQGPEFLTYFNYEAQQDKSGLPNDRFSAERPEGSISTLTIQRTEQRDSAMYRCASSIGRQETQYFGPGTRLLVL.

About this clone itself: The sample carries other DNA sequences with the same CDR3. The chain joins TRBV2 to TRBJ2-1; 7 nucleotides match TRBD2. CDR1 and CDR2 (germline): SNHLY, FYNNEI. The J segment lost 4 bases and the V segment lost 3 bases, leaving 6 bases of the junction unmatched. The CDR3 contains 15 residues. CDR3 sequence reads: CASSEASGTYNEQFF. As DNA, the CDR3 is TGTGCCAGCAGTGAGGCTAGCGGAACGTACAATGAGCAGTTCTTC.

This clone was seen only once. The V call is TRBV18, the J call TRBJ2-3; TRBD1 aligns across 8 bases. The germline V gene encodes CDR1 KGHSH and CDR2 LQKENI. The V and J ends lost 4 bases and 3 bases, in that order; junction bases with no gene match: 3. CDR3 length: 14 amino acids. CDR3 loop: CASSRQGLTDTQYF. DNA for the CDR3: TGTGCCAGCTCACGACAGGGGCTTACAGATACGCAGTATTTT.

Regarding this clone: The junction departs from the called germline gene at one end, perhaps through a read error. The chain couples TRBV25-1 to TRBJ2-4; D is perhaps TRBD1 (5 bases). CDR1 is MGHDK, CDR2 SYGVNS, per germline. The CDR3 runs 17 residues. CDR3 residues: CASSESRQGPAKNIQYF. For the CDR3, the DNA is TGTGCCAGCAGTGAATCCCGCCAGGGTCCGGCCAAGAACATTCAGTACTTC. Looking up the rest from reference TRBV25-1 and TRBJ2-4 gives the full variable domain: EADIYQTPRYLVIGTGKKITLECSQTMGHDKMYWYQQDPGMELHLIHYSYGVNSTEKGDLSSESTVSRIRTEHFPLTLESARPSHTSQYLCASSESRQGPAKNIQYFGAGTRLSVL.

V is TRBV10-3 and J is TRBJ1-3, with D uncertain. Germline values: CDR1 ENHRY, CDR2 SYGVKD. V was pared by 4 bases and J by 0 bases, with 10 bases between. This CDR3 contains 15 residues. Here the CDR3 DNA reads TGTGCCATCAGTGCATTACAAAGCTCTGGAAACACCATATATTTT. Protein sequence: CAISALQSSGNTIYF.

Only one count was recorded for this clone. Within the sample, other DNA sequences also encode this same CDR3. J is TRBJ2-2 and V is TRBV5-1; no firm D call. The V and J ends lost 2 bases and 1 base respectively, with 3 bases between them. The germline CDR1 and CDR2 sequences are SGHRS and YFSETQ. The CDR3 totals 13 residues. CDR3: CASSFENTGELFF. Written as DNA, the CDR3 is TGCGCCAGCAGCTTCGAGAACACCGGGGAGCTGTTTTTT.